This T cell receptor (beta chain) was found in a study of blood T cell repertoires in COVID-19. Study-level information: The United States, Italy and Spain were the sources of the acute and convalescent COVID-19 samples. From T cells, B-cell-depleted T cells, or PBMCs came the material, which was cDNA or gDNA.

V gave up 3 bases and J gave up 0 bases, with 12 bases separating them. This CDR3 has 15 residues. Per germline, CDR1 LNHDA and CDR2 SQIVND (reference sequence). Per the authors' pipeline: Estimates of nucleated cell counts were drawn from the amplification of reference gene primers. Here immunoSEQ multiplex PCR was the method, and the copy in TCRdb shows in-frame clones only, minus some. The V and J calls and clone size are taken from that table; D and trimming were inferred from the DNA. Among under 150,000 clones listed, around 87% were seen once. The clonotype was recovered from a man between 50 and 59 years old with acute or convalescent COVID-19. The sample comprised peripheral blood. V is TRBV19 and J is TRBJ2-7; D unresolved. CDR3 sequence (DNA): TGTGCCAGTAGTATTGATGTGAGGAGCTCCTACGAGCAGTACTTC. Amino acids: CASSIDVRSSYEQYF.